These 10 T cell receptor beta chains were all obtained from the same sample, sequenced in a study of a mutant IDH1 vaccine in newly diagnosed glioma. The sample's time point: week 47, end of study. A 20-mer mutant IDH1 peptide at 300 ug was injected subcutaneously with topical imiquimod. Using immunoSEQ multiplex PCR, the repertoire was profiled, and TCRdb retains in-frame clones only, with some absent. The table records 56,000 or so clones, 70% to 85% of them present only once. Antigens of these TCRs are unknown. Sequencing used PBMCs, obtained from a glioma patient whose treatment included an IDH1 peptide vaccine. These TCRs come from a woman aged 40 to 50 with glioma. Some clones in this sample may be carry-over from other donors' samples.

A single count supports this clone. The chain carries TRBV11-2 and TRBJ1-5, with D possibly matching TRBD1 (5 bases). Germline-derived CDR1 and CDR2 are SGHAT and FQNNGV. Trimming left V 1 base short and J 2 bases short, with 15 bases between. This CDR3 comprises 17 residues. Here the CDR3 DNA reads TGTGCCAGCAGCTTAGGAGGCAGGGCGCGGGGCAATCAGCCCCAGCATTTT. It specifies CASSLGGRARGNQPQHF.

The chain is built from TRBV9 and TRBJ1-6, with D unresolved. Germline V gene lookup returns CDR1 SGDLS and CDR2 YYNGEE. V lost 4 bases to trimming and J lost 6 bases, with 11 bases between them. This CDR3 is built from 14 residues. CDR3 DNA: TGTGCCAGCAGCCGGGAGTCGGGTAATTCACCCCTCCACTTT. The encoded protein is CASSRESGNSPLHF.

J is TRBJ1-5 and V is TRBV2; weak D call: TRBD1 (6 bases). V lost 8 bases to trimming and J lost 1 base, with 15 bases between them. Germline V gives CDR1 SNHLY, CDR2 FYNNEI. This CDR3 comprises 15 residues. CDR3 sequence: CASGPGAASNQPQHF. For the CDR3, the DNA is TGTGCCAGCGGACCGGGGGCCGCGAGCAATCAGCCCCAGCATTTT.

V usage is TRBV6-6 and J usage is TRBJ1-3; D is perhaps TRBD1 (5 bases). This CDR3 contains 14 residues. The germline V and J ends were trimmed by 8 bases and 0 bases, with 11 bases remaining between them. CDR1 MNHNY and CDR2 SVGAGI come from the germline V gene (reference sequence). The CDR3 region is CASSRASSGNTIYF. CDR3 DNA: TGTGCCAGCTCCAGGGCAAGCTCTGGAAACACCATATATTTT.

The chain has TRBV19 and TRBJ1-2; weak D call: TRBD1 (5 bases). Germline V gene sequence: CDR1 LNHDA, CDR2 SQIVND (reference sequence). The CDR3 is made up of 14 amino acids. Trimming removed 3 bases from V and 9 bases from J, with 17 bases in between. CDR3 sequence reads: CASSIGGGPGRYTF. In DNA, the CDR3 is TGTGCCAGTAGTATTGGGGGAGGACCGGGGCGCTACACCTTC.

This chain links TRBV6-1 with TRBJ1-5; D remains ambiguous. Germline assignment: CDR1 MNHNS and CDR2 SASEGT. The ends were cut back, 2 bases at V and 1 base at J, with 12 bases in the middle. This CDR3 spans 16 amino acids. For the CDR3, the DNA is TGTGCCAGCAGTGAAAAGGGATCTGGGAGCAATCAGCCCCAGCATTTT. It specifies CASSEKGSGSNQPQHF.

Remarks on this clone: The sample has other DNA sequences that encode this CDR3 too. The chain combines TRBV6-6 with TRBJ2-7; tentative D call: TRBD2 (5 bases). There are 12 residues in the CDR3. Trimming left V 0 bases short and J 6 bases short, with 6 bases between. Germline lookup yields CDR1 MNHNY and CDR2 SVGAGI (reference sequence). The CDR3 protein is CASSYSSGEQYF. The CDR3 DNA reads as TGTGCCAGCAGTTACTCGAGCGGCGAGCAGTACTTC.

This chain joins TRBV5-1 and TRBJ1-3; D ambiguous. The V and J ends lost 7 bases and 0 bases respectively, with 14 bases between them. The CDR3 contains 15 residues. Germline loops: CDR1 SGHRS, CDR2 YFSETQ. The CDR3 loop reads CASRQEAISGNTIYF. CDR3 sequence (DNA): TGCGCCAGCCGCCAGGAGGCGATCTCTGGAAACACCATATATTTT.

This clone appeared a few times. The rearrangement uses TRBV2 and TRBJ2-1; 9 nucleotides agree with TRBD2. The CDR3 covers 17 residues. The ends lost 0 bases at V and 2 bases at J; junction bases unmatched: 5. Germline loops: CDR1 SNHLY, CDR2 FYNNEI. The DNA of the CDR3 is TGTGCCAGCAGTGAAGCCAGCGGGAGGCCGCCCTACAATGAGCAGTTCTTC. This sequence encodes CASSEASGRPPYNEQFF.

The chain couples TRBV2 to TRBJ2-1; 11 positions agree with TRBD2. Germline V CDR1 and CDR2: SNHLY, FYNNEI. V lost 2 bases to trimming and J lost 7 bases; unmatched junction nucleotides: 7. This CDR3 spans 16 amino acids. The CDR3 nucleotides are TGTGCCAGCAGTGAATTAGCGGGAGGGCAAAGGAATGAGCAGTTCTTC. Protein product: CASSELAGGQRNEQFF.